This T cell receptor beta chain was documented in a study of cytotoxic CD8 clonotypes in ibrutinib-treated CLL (dated by TCRdb to the early 2020s). Regarding the complete study: The cohort included roughly 15 treatment-naive and around 10 relapsed/refractory patients; under 18 were IGHV unmutated. Every sample from remission and from progressive disease was obtained while the patients were still on ibrutinib. Cryopreserved peripheral blood mononuclear cells were obtained before treatment, at response, and at either sustained remission or disease progression. An average of 255,043 productive templates and tens of thousands of productive rearrangements was obtained per sample. Samples at response were collected after a median of about 11 months of treatment, with a range of roughly 6 to 36 months. Partial responses were observed in about 25 patients and complete responses in 2; after a median follow-up of 68 months, remission was maintained in approximately 15 patients and progression was observed in some twelve. Longitudinal samples were available for about 30% of the roughly 86 trial participants.

Sample time point, as interpreted from the label and publication: about 11 months on ibrutinib. For TCR beta library preparation, roughly 2 micrograms of genomic DNA were extracted from the cryopreserved PBMCs. Longitudinal blood samples from CLL patients on ibrutinib monotherapy underwent high-throughput TCR beta sequencing. The patients took part in an open-label, single-center phase 2 trial of ibrutinib monotherapy. The germline V gene provides CDR1 MNHNS and CDR2 SASEGT. Counted from cysteine to phenylalanine, this CDR3 has 16 amino acids. Kept here is only the CDR3 DNA, which spans 48 bases and is read in frame from base 1. The V end gives up 2 bases and the J end 6 bases, leaving 11 bases in the junction not matched to a gene. This clone was observed a few times. Its antigen is still unknown. Base qualities are not provided; no much larger clone lies one nucleotide away. On a MiSeq, deep resolution sequencing aimed for a depth between 1 in 1 million and 1 in 200,000 T cells, with each clonotype covered approximately 10x on average. The immunoSEQ hsTCRB Kit was used to generate TCR beta libraries. As for the original processing: ImmunoSEQ Data Assistant and ImmunoSEQ Analyzer were used for data analysis, and V, D and J genes were assigned according to IMGT definitions. Clonality, with values ranging from 0 to 1, was calculated as one minus the normalized Shannon entropy of productive rearrangement frequencies. Public clonotype analysis was restricted to overrepresented clonotypes comprising at least 0.05% of each patient's repertoire. Fewer than 15 age-matched healthy donor repertoires from immuneACCESS served as clonality controls. Imported from immuneACCESS, the table was reduced by TCRdb to in-frame sequences with V and J called. These copies leave out some clones; in studies compared against another copy, an unresolved V gene accounts for under half, and the cause of the remainder is not known. From that table come the V and J calls and clone size; the DNA was used to work out D and trimming. The sample table holds fewer than 90,000 clones, of which more than 60% were seen once. Approximately 6.2% of the sample comes from the top ten.

Findings and caveats that apply to the study as a whole: Public clonotypes were rare and either shrank or stayed stable during treatment, and the rise in clonality at ibrutinib response reflected expansion of private clonotypes. At baseline, clonality was higher than in age-matched healthy donors and showed a strong correlation with circulating CD8+ T-cell counts. Sustained-remission and progressing patients did not have matched sampling times, and lymph node repertoires were not examined. An increase in clonality was observed at ibrutinib response, with clonality remaining stable during sustained remission and falling back toward baseline at progression.

Material: PBMCs, obtained after 12 months of ibrutinib treatment. The rearrangement joined TRBV6-1 to TRBJ1-2, with 8 bases in between that match TRBD1. This TCR came from a human donor with chronic lymphocytic leukemia. The nucleotide sequence reads TGTGCCAGCAGTGAATCCCCGGGGACAGGAGGACATGGCTACACCTTC. The encoded protein is CASSESPGTGGHGYTF.